This record looks at one T cell receptor (beta chain) sequence and its context. Its antigen is currently unknown. The data stem from a study of T cells expressing NK-cell markers. Study information: In sorted CD3+CD56+NKG2C+, CD3+CD56+NKG2C- and CD3+CD56-NKG2C+ T cells, TCR beta repertoires were obtained.

Study-level results: Clarity on HCMV specificity was lacking for the expanded NKG2C+ T cell clones. Roughly six of the donors carried dominant NKG2C+ clonotypes that took up about 1.0-7.0% of their CD8+ T cells.

Beta-chain TCR cDNA was generated via 5'RACE template switching with UMIs. Each CDR3 protein gets one entry in TCRdb, which reprocessed the 5' RACE reads and gives no DNA. In total, the table holds over 100,000 distinct CDR3 sequences. Sequenced input: blood T cells: a sorted CD56 or NKG2C T cell subset, CD4+ or CD8+ T cells, or bulk PBMC T cells (not recorded which). This TCR derives from a woman aged 18 to 75 in good health.

The CDR3 here is CASSVGGVGELFF. The chain links TRBV9 to TRBJ2-2. The CDR3 loop spans 13 amino acids. CDR1 SGDLS and CDR2 YYNGEE come from the germline V gene.